The 8 T cell receptor beta chains in this list originate from one sample, sequenced in a study of blood T cell repertoires in COVID-19. Profiling relied on immunoSEQ multiplex PCR, and the TCRdb table lists in-frame clones only, not all of them. There are 300,000 to 400,000 clones in the sample; almost 90% occur only once, and approximately 7.4% lies in the top ten. The specimen was peripheral blood. The receptors shown here come from a woman aged 70-85 years with COVID-19, enrolled during active disease.

V and J are TRBV14 and TRBJ1-1; D is undetermined. V was clipped by 5 bases and J by 0 bases, with 4 bases between them. Germline CDR1 reads SGHDN; CDR2 reads FVKESK. There are 12 residues in the CDR3. CDR3 bases: TGTGCCAGCAGCTTCATGAACACTGAAGCTTTCTTT. Protein: CASSFMNTEAFF.

This clone was detected once. J is TRBJ2-3 and V is TRBV12-3 or TRBV12-4, with 9 bases lining up with TRBD2. V trimming: 5 bases; J trimming: 13 bases; junction bases outside the gene matches: 7. This CDR3 contains 12 residues. CDR3 region: CASSPLAGVEYF. For the CDR3, the DNA is TGTGCCAGCAGTCCATTAGCGGGAGTGGAGTATTTT.

CDR3 region: CASSPQLVGTEAFF. The CDR3 bases are TGCGCCAGCAGCCCCCAACTGGTCGGCACTGAAGCTTTCTTT. The chain uses TRBV5-1 and TRBJ1-1; D uncertain. The CDR3 runs 14 residues. CDR1 and CDR2 (germline): SGHRS, YFSETQ. Between the trimmed V and J ends, which lost 4 bases and 4 bases, there was a span of 14 bases.

The chain has TRBV19 and TRBJ1-5, with 12 bases lining up with TRBD1. CDR1 LNHDA and CDR2 SQIVND come from the germline V gene (reference sequence). Trimming took 4 bases from V and 0 from J; bases not matched to a gene: 7. This CDR3 has 18 amino acids. In DNA, the CDR3 is TGTGCCAGTAGTACGGGGGGACAGGGGGCTTATAGCAATCAGCCCCAGCATTTT. Its protein is CASSTGGQGAYSNQPQHF. Drawing the rest from reference TRBV19 and TRBJ1-5, the complete variable domain is DGGITQSPKYLFRKEGQNVTLSCEQNLNHDAMYWYRQDPGQGLRLIYYSQIVNDFQKGDIAEGYSVSREKKESFPLTVTSAQKNPTAFYLCASSTGGQGAYSNQPQHFGDGTRLSIL.

V gene TRBV2 combines with J gene TRBJ1-1; D ambiguous. This CDR3 contains 13 residues. V shed 6 bases and J shed 5 bases, with 13 bases lying between them. Looked up from germline, CDR1 is SNHLY and CDR2 is FYNNEI. The CDR3: CASSDLSFTEAFF. CDR3 DNA sequence: TGTGCCAGCAGCGATCTAAGTTTTACTGAAGCTTTCTTT. The whole variable domain, remainder taken from reference TRBV2 and TRBJ1-1, is EPEVTQTPSHQVTQMGQEVILRCVPISNHLYFYWYRQILGQKVEFLVSFYNNEISEKSEIFDDQFSVERPDGSNFTLKIRSTKLEDSAMYFCASSDLSFTEAFFGQGTRLTVV.

This chain links TRBV27 with TRBJ1-1; D perhaps matches TRBD1 (5 bases). Trimming cost V 5 bases and J 5 bases, with 6 bases left between them. Germline V gives CDR1 MNHEY, CDR2 SMNVEV (reference sequence). The CDR3 is 11 amino acids. CDR3 sequence: CASSGGTEAFF. Written as DNA, the CDR3 is TGTGCCAGCAGTGGGGGGACTGAAGCTTTCTTT.

The V gene is TRBV25-1, the J gene TRBJ1-2, with TRBD1 as a possible D gene (5 bases). The V gene's germline CDR1 is MGHDK and CDR2 SYGVNS. The CDR3 totals 14 residues. Trimming left V 1 base short and J 3 bases short, with 9 bases between. This CDR3 is CASSESGRDYGYTF. For the CDR3, the DNA is TGTGCCAGCAGTGAATCGGGCAGGGACTATGGCTACACCTTC.

The chain joins TRBV6-5 to TRBJ1-5; the D gene is possibly TRBD1 (5 bases). The CDR3 extends over 13 amino acids. Looked up from germline, CDR1 is MNHEY and CDR2 is SVGAGI. V was shortened by 8 bases and J by 5 bases, with 13 bases between the two germline ends. The CDR3, as DNA: TGTGCCAGCGGGGCGTTTTTGGATCAGCCCCAGCATTTT. Residues: CASGAFLDQPQHF.